What follows are 8 T cell receptor beta chains derived from one specimen sequenced in a study of cytomegalovirus exposure and HLA in healthy donors (dated by TCRdb to the late 2010s). Receptors were amplified or captured by the immunoSEQ multiplex PCR assay. TCRdb limited this immuneACCESS table to in-frame rearrangements with V and J called. A share of clones is missing; checked studies link under half to unresolved V genes, and the rest is unexplained. The sample data list 220,000 or so clones, and around 86% of these were observed just once. The ten most abundant clones make up about 2% of the sample. Sequenced: PBMCs. The receptors were sampled from a woman aged 18 to 35 in good health and CMV-seropositive.

The chain is built from TRBV18 and TRBJ2-5, with 10 positions matching TRBD1. Germline V lookup: CDR1 KGHSH, CDR2 LQKENI. The CDR3 is made up of 16 amino acids. V shed 5 bases and J 1 base; nucleotides not matched to a gene: 7. The CDR3 is CASSSTGDRGQETQYF. Here the CDR3 DNA reads TGTGCCAGCTCATCAACCGGGGACAGGGGCCAAGAGACCCAGTACTTC.

This chain joins TRBV7-9 and TRBJ2-7; TRBD1 is a possible D gene (6 bases). CDR3 size: 13 residues. The V end lost 5 bases, the J end lost 3 bases, and 11 bases lay between the germline ends. The germline CDR1 and CDR2 sequences are SEHNR and FQNEAQ (reference sequence). In nucleotides, the CDR3 is TGTGCCAGCAGCCCTAAGGGGGACTACGAGCAGTACTTC. Translating gives CASSPKGDYEQYF.

The chain recombines TRBV11-2 with TRBJ2-1; no clear D gene. The germline V and J ends were trimmed by 1 base and 10 bases, with 14 bases remaining between them. The CDR3 has 14 amino acids. Per germline, CDR1 SGHAT and CDR2 FQNNGV. The CDR3 spells CASSLVLRALEQFF. The CDR3 DNA is TGTGCCAGCAGCTTAGTTCTGCGAGCGCTCGAGCAGTTCTTC.

This clone was recorded a few times. This chain connects TRBV2 to TRBJ1-2, with D unclear. The germline gives CDR1 SNHLY, CDR2 FYNNEI. The CDR3 length is 14 residues. Trimming took off 11 bases at V and 4 bases at J, with 20 bases between the two ends. CDR3 sequence reads: CAASRERSFYGYTF. In nucleotides, the CDR3 is TGTGCCGCATCACGGGAGCGCTCCTTCTATGGCTACACCTTC.

V and J are TRBV28 and TRBJ2-1; TRBD1 agrees at 9 bases. Unmatched junction bases numbered 13, after V lost 7 bases and J lost 6 bases. The CDR3 length is 16 residues. The germline gives CDR1 MDHEN, CDR2 SYDVKM. DNA of the CDR3: TGTGCCAGCAAGGAATTGGCGGGACAGGGTTTCAATGAGCAGTTCTTC. Protein sequence: CASKELAGQGFNEQFF.

V usage is TRBV19 and J usage is TRBJ2-7, with 8 bases aligning to TRBD2. This CDR3 is 15 amino acids long. Germline CDR1 LNHDA, CDR2 SQIVND (reference sequence). V was clipped by 6 bases and J by 3 bases; unmatched bases: 10. CDR3 DNA sequence: TGTGCCAGTAGACCGTCAGTGCTAGCGGGCTACGAGCAGTACTTC. As protein: CASRPSVLAGYEQYF.

This clone was picked up a small number of times. The V and J genes are TRBV4-1 and TRBJ2-2, with 8 nucleotides matching TRBD2. This CDR3 spans 16 amino acids. The V and J ends lost 3 bases and 4 bases, in that order; junction bases with no gene match: 7. The germline V gene encodes CDR1 MGHRA and CDR2 YSYEKL. CDR3 sequence reads: CASSQPSGSGTGELFF. The DNA for the CDR3 is TGCGCCAGCAGCCAGCCCAGCGGGAGCGGCACCGGGGAGCTGTTTTTT.

With respect to this clone: Other DNA sequences within the sample encode an identical CDR3. J is TRBJ2-1 and V is TRBV5-4; TRBD1 is a possible D gene (6 bases). This CDR3 is 14 amino acids long. Germline V CDR1 and CDR2: SGHNT, YYREEE (reference sequence). Trimming took off 2 bases at V and 2 bases at J, with 8 bases between the two ends. The CDR3 sequence is CASSFRGPYNEQFF. The CDR3 DNA is TGTGCCAGCAGCTTCAGGGGTCCCTACAATGAGCAGTTCTTC.